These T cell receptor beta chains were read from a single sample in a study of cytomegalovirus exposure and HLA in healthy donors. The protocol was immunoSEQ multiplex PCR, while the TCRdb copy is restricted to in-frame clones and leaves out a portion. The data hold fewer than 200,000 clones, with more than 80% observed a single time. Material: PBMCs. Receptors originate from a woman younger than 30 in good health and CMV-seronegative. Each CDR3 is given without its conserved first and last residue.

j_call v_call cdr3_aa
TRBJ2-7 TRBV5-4 ASSFEQGKTYEQY
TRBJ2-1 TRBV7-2 ASSAGGGGNEQF
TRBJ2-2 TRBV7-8 ASSARTGGNTGELF
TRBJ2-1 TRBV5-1 ASSLGYRPQLPEQF
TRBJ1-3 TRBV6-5 ASRGEEPGNTIY
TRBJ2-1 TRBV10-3 AISGTSGTSYNEQF
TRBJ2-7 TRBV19 ASRGEAYEQY
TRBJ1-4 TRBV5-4 ASSSGQGGEKLF
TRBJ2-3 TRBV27 ASSFSGGTSTDTQY
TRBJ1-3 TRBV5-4 ASSPVQGNSGNTIY
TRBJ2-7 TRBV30 ASTAGVREQY
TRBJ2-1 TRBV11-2 ASSLDPSGYNEQF
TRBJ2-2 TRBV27 ASRLTGYSNTGELF
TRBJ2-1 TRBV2 ASSSGRKNEQF
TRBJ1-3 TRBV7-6 ASSPRVDAGNTIY
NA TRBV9 ASTPGTGTYEQY
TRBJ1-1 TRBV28 ASSLDPWRTEAF
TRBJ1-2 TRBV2 AIPLFDRRYGYT
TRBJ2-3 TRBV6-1 ALDSFSTDTQY
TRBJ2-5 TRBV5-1 ASTVGSGSLKTQY
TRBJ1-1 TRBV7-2 ASSLTGVNTEAF
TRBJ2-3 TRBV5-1 ASSLQERITDTQY
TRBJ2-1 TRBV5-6 ASSLRTGYNEQF
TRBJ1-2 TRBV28 ASSYGLYGYT
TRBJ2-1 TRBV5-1 ASSFRETSGANEQF
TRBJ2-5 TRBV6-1 ASLPGGPQETQY
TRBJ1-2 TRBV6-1 ASRHASYGYT
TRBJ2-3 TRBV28 ASRVAGGTDTQY
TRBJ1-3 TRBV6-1 ASRTSSGNTIY
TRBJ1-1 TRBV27 ASSPIGSKAF
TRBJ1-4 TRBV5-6 ASSFSTGGASDEKLF
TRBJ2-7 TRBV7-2 ASSFELAVPYEQY
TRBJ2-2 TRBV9 ASSTLSQGLF
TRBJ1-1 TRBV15 ATRPGHSNTEAF
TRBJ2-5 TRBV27 ASSLSVGGLQETQY
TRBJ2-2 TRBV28 ASSFLGHFTQAGELF
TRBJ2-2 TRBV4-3 ASSQDNRPGTGELF
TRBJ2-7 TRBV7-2 ASSPNSYEQY
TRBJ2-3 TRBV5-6 ASSGGLGISTDTQY
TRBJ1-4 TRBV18 ASSTGTGRTNEKLF
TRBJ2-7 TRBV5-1 ASSWGQAGTVAGEQY
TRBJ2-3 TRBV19 ASSTRLAGETDTQY
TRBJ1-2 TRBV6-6 ASSGYRVGYGYT
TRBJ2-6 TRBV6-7 ASSYSGQGKTLSGANVLT
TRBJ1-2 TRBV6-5 ASSRLQGNQGYT
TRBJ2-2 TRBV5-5 ASSSGLAGSGELF
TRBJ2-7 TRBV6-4 ASSSHGTSGRAIYEQY
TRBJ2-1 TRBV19 ASRRAGGPDEQF
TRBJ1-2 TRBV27 ASSPRQAYGYT
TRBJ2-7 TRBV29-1 SVFDRSSSYEQY
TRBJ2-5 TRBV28 ASSPQTARGPQETQY
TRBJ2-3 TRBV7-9 ASSLGTSGYTDTQY
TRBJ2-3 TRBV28 ASERGGTDTQY
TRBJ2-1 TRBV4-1 ASSQEPLSSYNEQF
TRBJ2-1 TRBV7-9 ASSLETSVIQNEQF
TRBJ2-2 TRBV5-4 ASSLGSSTGELF
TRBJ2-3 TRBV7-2 ASSSKIWTSGSSTDTQY
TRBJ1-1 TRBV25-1 ASSELSRVDTEAF
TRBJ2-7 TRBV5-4 ASSVGQGEENEQY
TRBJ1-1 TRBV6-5 ASRRGGPAGTEAF